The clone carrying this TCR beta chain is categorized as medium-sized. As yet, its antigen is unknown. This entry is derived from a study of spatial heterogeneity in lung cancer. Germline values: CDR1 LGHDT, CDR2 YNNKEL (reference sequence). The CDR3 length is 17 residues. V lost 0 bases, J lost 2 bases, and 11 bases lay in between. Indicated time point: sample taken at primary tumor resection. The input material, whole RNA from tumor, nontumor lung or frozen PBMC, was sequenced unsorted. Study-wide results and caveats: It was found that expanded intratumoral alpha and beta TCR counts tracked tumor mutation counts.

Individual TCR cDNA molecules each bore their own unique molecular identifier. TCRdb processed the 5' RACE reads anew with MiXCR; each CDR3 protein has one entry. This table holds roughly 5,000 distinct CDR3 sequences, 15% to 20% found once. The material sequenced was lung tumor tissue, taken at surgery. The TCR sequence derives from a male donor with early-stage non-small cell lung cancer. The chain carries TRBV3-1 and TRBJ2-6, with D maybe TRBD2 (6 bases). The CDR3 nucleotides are TGTGCCAGCAGCCAAGACGCCCGCGGGGCTGGGGCCAACGTCCTGACTTTC. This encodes CASSQDARGAGANVLTF.